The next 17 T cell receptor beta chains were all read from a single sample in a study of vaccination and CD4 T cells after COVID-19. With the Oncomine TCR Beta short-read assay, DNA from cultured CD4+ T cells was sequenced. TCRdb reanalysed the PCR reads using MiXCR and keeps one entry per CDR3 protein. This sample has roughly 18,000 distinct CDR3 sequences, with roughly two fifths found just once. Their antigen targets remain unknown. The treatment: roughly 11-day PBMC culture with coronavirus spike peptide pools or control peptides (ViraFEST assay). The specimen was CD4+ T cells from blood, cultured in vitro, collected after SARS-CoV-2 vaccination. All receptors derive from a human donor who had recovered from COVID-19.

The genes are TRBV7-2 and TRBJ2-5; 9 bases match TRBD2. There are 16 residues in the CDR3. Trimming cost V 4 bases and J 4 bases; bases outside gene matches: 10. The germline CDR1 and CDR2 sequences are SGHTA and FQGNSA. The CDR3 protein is CASSSRGREGGETQYF. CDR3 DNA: TGTGCCAGCAGCTCTAGGGGGCGGGAGGGGGGAGAGACCCAGTACTTC.

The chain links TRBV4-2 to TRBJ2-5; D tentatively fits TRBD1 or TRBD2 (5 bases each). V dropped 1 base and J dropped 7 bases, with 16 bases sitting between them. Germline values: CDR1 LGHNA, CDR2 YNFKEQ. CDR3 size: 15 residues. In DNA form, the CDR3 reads TGTGCCAGCAGCCAAGGGGGGTTAGAGGCAGGGACCCAGTACTTC. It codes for CASSQGGLEAGTQYF.

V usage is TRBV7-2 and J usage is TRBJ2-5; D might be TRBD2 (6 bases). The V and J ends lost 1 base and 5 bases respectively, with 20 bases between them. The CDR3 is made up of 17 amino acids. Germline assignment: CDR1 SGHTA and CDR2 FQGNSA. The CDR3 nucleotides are TGTGCCAGCAGCTTAGATGTTTTACGGGGGTCAGGGGAGACCCAGTACTTC. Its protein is CASSLDVLRGSGETQYF.

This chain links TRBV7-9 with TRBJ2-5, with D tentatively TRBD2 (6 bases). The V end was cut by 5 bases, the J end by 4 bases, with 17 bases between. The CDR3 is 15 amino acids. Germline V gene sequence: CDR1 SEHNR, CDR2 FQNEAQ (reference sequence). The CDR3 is CASSALGRGSETQYF. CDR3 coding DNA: TGTGCCAGCAGCGCCCTAGGTCGGGGGTCAGAGACCCAGTACTTC.

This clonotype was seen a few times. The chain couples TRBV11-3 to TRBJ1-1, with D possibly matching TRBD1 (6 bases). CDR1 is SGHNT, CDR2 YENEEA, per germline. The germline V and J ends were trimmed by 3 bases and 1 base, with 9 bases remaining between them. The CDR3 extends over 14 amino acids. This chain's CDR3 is CASSFFRGNTEAFF. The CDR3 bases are TGTGCCAGCAGCTTTTTCAGGGGGAACACTGAAGCTTTCTTT.

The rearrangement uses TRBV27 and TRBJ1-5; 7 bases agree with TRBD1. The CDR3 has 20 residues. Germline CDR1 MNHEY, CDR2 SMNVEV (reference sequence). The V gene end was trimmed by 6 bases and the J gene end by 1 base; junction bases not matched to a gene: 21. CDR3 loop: CASSLKTGTVYPESNQPQHF. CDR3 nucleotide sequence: TGTGCCAGCAGCTTGAAGACCGGGACAGTCTATCCGGAAAGCAATCAGCCCCAGCATTTT.

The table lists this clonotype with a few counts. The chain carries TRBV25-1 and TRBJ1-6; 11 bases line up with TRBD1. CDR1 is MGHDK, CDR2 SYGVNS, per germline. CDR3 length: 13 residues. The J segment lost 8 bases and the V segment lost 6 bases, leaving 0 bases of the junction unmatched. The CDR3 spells CASRGQGDSPLHF. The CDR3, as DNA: TGTGCCAGCAGGGGACAGGGGGATTCACCCCTCCACTTT.

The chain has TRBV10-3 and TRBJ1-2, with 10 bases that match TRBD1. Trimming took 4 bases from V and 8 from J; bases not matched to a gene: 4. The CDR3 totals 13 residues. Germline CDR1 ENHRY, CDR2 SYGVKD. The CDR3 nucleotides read TGTGCCATCAGTGGAGGGACAGGGGACGGCTACACCTTC. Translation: CAISGGTGDGYTF.

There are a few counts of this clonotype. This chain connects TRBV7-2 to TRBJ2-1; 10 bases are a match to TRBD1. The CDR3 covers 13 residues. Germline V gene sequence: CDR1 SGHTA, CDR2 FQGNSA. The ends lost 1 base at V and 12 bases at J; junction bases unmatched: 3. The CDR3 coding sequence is TGTGCCAGCAGCTTAGGGGGACAGGGGCGGCAGTTCTTC. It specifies CASSLGGQGRQFF.

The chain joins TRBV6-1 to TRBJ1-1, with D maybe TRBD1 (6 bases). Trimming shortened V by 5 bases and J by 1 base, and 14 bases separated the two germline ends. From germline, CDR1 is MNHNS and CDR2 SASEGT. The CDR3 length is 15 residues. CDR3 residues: CASSPRDRKNTEAFF. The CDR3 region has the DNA TGTGCCAGCAGTCCTCGAGACAGGAAGAACACTGAAGCTTTCTTT.

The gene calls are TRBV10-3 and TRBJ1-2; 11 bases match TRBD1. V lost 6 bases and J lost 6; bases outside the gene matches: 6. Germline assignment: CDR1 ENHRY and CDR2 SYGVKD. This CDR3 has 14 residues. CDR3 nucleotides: TGTGCCATCAGGCCAGGGACAGGGGGAGATGGCTACACCTTC. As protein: CAIRPGTGGDGYTF.

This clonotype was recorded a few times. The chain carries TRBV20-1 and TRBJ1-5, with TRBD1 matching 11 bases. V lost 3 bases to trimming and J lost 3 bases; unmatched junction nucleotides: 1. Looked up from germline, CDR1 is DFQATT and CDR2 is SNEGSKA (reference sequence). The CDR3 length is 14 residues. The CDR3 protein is CSARDRGLNQPQHF. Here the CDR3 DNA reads TGCAGTGCTAGGGACAGGGGGCTCAATCAGCCCCAGCATTTT.

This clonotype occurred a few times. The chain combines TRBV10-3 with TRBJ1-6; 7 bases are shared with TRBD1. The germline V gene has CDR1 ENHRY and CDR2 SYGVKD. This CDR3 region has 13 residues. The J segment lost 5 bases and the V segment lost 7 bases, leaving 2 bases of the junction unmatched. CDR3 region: CAIKGTDNSPLHF. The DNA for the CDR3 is TGTGCCATCAAGGGGACAGATAATTCACCCCTCCACTTT.

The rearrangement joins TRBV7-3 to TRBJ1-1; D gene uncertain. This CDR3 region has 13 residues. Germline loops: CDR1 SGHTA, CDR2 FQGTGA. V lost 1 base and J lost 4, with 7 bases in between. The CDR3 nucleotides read TGTGCCAGCAGCTTAAGGCAGGCCACTGAAGCTTTCTTT. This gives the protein CASSLRQATEAFF.

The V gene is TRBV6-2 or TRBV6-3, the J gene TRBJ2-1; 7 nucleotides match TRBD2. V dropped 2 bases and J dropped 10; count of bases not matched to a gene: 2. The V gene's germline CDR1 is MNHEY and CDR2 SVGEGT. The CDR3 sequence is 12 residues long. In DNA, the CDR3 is TGTGCCAGCAGTTACGCAGCGGGGGAGCAGTTCTTC. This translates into CASSYAAGEQFF.

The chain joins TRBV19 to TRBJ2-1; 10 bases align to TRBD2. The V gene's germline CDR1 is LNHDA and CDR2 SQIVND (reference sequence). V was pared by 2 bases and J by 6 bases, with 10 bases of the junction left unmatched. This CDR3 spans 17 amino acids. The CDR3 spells CASSIWLAGALGNEQFF. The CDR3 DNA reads TGTGCCAGTAGTATATGGCTAGCGGGGGCGCTAGGCAATGAGCAGTTCTTC.

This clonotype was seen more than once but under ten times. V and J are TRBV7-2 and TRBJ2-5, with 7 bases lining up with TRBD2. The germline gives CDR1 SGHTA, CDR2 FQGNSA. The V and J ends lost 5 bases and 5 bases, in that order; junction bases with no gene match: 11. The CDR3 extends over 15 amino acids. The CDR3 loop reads CASSHQLALGETQYF. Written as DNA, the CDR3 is TGTGCCAGCAGCCACCAACTAGCGCTGGGGGAGACCCAGTACTTC.